This entry describes one T cell receptor beta chain. The sample originates from a study of CD8+ T cells in alopecia areata. Study overall: Patients received oral tofacitinib, 5 to 10 mg twice daily, for moderate-to-severe alopecia areata.

The sequencing template was cDNA reverse transcribed from extracted RNA. Here immunoSEQ multiplex PCR was the method, and the copy in TCRdb shows in-frame clones only, minus some. The table includes approximately 180,000 clones, roughly 60% detected once. Alopecia areata patients had lesional scalp punch biopsies and peripheral blood taken from them. Germline CDR1 and CDR2: SGHRS and YFSETQ. This CDR3 contains 16 residues. Deletions cut 3 bases from V and 6 bases from J, with 16 bases between. The chain uses TRBV5-1 and TRBJ1-6; D gene unclear. The TCR sequence derives from a human donor with alopecia areata. This sample comprised CD4+ T cells sorted from blood, obtained at week 0. For the CDR3, the DNA is TGCGCCAGCAGCTCTACGACTCCAAAGCCTAATTCACCCCTCCACTTT. The encoded protein is CASSSTTPKPNSPLHF.